These 9 T cell receptor beta chains share one sample of origin, sequenced in a study of blood T cell repertoires in COVID-19. The repertoire was sequenced with immunoSEQ multiplex PCR; TCRdb's copy has only in-frame clones and lacks some. The sample shows about 180,000 clones, around 85% of them seen only once. Sequenced: peripheral blood. The source of these receptors is a human donor with active or convalescent COVID-19. The donor label of this sample is uncertain.

This clone was detected many times. This rearrangement joins TRBV6-7 to TRBJ1-2; no clear D gene. TRBV6-7 is sorted into the ORF group, with uncertain function. V lost 6 bases and J lost 7, with 15 bases in between. The CDR3 contains 13 residues. In nucleotides, the CDR3 is TGTGCCAGCAGCACCCCCCACAGATGTGGCTACACCTTC. As protein: CASSTPHRCGYTF.

This clone was recorded only once. J is TRBJ2-3 and V is TRBV7-9; the match to TRBD2 covers 11 bases. Germline CDR1 and CDR2: SEHNR and FQNEAQ (reference sequence). CDR3 size: 16 residues. V trimming: 5 bases; J trimming: 6 bases; junction bases outside the gene matches: 10. CDR3 in amino acids: CASSGGLAAAPDTQYF. The CDR3, as DNA: TGTGCCAGCAGCGGGGGACTAGCGGCAGCTCCCGATACGCAGTATTTT.

This chain uses TRBV24-1 with TRBJ2-3, with 9 bases that match TRBD2. V was pared by 0 bases and J by 5 bases, with 8 bases of the junction left unmatched. CDR1 is KGHDR, CDR2 SFDVKD, per germline. This CDR3 region has 17 residues. CDR3 region: CATSDLEAASGKDTQYF. The CDR3 DNA is TGTGCCACCAGTGATTTGGAGGCGGCTAGCGGGAAAGATACGCAGTATTTT.

The rearrangement joins TRBV6-1 to TRBJ2-3; TRBD2 matches at 7 bases. The CDR3 runs to 16 residues. CDR1 is MNHNS and CDR2 is SASEGT in the germline V gene. Trimming removed 1 base from V and 0 bases from J; junction bases left unmatched: 4. In DNA, the CDR3 is TGTGCCAGCAGTGAAGGGAGCGGGGTAAGCACAGATACGCAGTATTTT. Amino acid sequence: CASSEGSGVSTDTQYF.

This clone showed up just a few times. V gene TRBV10-1 combines with J gene TRBJ1-1; 8 bases align to TRBD1. Germline V gives CDR1 WNHNN, CDR2 SYGVQD (reference sequence). This CDR3 comprises 14 residues. The V segment lost 1 base and the J segment 5 bases; nucleotides outside the gene matches: 3. This CDR3 reads CASSEWTGWTEAFF. The CDR3 bases are TGCGCCAGCAGTGAGTGGACAGGGTGGACTGAAGCTTTCTTT.

As concerns this clone: Additional DNA sequences in this sample encode the identical CDR3. The V call is TRBV5-1, the J call TRBJ2-2; no clear D gene. Germline assignment: CDR1 SGHRS and CDR2 YFSETQ. Between the trimmed V and J ends, which lost 1 base and 6 bases, there was a span of 4 bases. CDR3 length: 12 amino acids. Here the CDR3 DNA reads TGCGCCAGCAGCTTGTTATCCGGGGAGCTGTTTTTT. Protein: CASSLLSGELFF.

The J gene is TRBJ1-5, the V gene TRBV19; 8 bases line up with TRBD1. Losses at the gene ends were 7 bases for V and 5 bases for J; bases not matched to a gene: 10. Germline lookup yields CDR1 LNHDA and CDR2 SQIVND (reference sequence). This CDR3 has 15 residues. The CDR3, as DNA: TGTGCCAGTAACAGAGGACAGGGTACGGATCAGCCCCAGCATTTT. Its protein is CASNRGQGTDQPQHF.

The V gene is TRBV6-2 or TRBV6-3, the J gene TRBJ1-1; 8 positions agree with TRBD1. V shed 2 bases, J shed 1 base, and the junction held 9 bases outside the gene matches. Germline V lookup: CDR1 MNHEY, CDR2 SVGEGT. This CDR3 spans 17 amino acids. The DNA of the CDR3 is TGTGCCAGCAGTTACCCGACAGGGGCAGGAGGGAACACTGAAGCTTTCTTT. It codes for CASSYPTGAGGNTEAFF.

This clone was seen only a few times. The chain has TRBV2 and TRBJ2-2; the D is unclear. Germline V gene sequence: CDR1 SNHLY, CDR2 FYNNEI. The length of the CDR3 is 15 residues. Between the trimmed V and J ends, which lost 5 bases and 6 bases, there was a span of 16 bases. The CDR3 loop is CASSLPGPFSGELFF. The DNA of the CDR3 is TGTGCCAGCAGTCTCCCTGGGCCCTTTTCCGGGGAGCTGTTTTTT.